Reported below is one TCR beta chain. TCRdb's table, derived via immunoSEQ multiplex PCR, lists solely in-frame clones and lacks some. This table holds around 78,000 clones, more than 75% found once. These data originate in a study of T cells in localized non-small cell lung cancer. Germline assignment: CDR1 LNHNV and CDR2 YYDKDF (reference sequence). The junction had 6 bases not matched to a gene; V was cut back by 0 bases and J by 4 bases. The CDR3 runs 17 residues. The J gene is TRBJ2-2, the V gene TRBV15; 9 nucleotides agree with TRBD2. The sample was peripheral blood, taken before any cancer treatment. This receptor was identified in a woman aged 40-69 years with stage I squamous cell lung carcinoma. The CDR3 protein is CATSRDYPAGGTGELFF. CDR3 coding DNA: TGTGCCACCAGCAGAGATTACCCAGCGGGGGGCACCGGGGAGCTGTTTTTT.